This T cell receptor (beta chain) was observed in a study of T cell repertoires in cytomegalovirus infection. Study-level information: A matching HLA type, together with CMV infection, was signaled by public TCR beta signatures. Points from the study as a whole: Summed frequency of public TCR beta families distinguished CMV carriers with the relevant HLA. Dominating the ex vivo response were TCR beta clonotypes that were CMV-specific and HLA-C-restricted.

TCRdb fed the reads into MiXCR, producing one record per CDR3 protein. The table shows 400,000 or so distinct CDR3 sequences, with 15% to 20% occurring only once. This clonotype was seen only a few times. Its specificity is not known. Deletions cut 5 bases from V and 4 bases from J, with 14 bases between. Germline V lookup: CDR1 LNHDA, CDR2 SQIVND (reference sequence). The CDR3 contains 15 residues. This chain uses TRBV19 with TRBJ1-4; D call uncertain. Sequencing was carried out using PBMCs. This TCR was sampled from a human donor in good health (CMV status not recorded). Some clones in this sample may be carry-over from other donors' samples. The CDR3 region is CASSFPAGGNEKLFF. DNA of the CDR3: TGTGCCAGTAGTTTCCCAGCAGGCGGTAATGAAAAACTGTTTTTT.